This TCR beta chain was observed in a study of OX40 agonist ivuxolimab in advanced cancers. About the full investigation: The costimulatory receptor OX40 (CD134) was targeted by ivuxolimab, a fully human IgG2 agonistic monoclonal antibody. The dose-escalation cohort was around 84% male with a mean age of approximately 60 years, ranging from roughly 20 to 80. Patients were allowed to have had prior anti-PD-1, anti-PD-L1 or anti-CTLA-4 therapy, and approximately 40% of the dose-escalation patients had previously received checkpoint inhibitors. The purpose of peripheral TCRbeta sequencing was to test whether ivuxolimab changed TCR sequence diversity and led to clonal T-cell expansion. Of the approximately 50 patients in dose escalation, about 20 had hepatocellular carcinoma, some 15 had melanoma, 9 had renal cell carcinoma and 9 had head and neck cancer. Partial responses occurred in three dose-escalation patients: two with cutaneous melanoma and one with hepatocellular carcinoma. The paper covers the monotherapy dose-escalation part of the phase I ivuxolimab trial, which included N ≈ 57 patients. Intravenous ivuxolimab was administered to patients every 2 weeks at six dose levels: 0.01, 0.1, 0.3, 1.5, 3 and 10 mg/kg. Summary of the overall study and its limitations: Which antigens the clonally expanded peripheral T cells were specific for was not determined. Low levels of normalized T-cell clonal expansion were also seen in some patients who did not respond. After ivuxolimab, expanded clones were on average more numerous among CD8+ T cells than among CD4+ T cells. Partial responders in the 0.1-3.0 mg/kg groups had among the lowest normalized peripheral clonal expansion, especially among CD8+ T cells. At doses from 0.1 to 3.0 mg/kg, clonal expansion was seen in both CD4+ and CD8+ blood T cells between baseline and week 6.

Genomic DNA was extracted from sorted cells for sequencing of the TCRbeta CDR3 region. The immunoSEQ Assay was used to sequence the TCRbeta CDR3 regions. The source is immuneACCESS, and TCRdb retained only in-frame sequences with V and J called. Part of the clones is not carried over; for the studies checked, unresolved V genes explain less than half of this, and the remainder is unexplained. The sample yields over 85,000 clones; roughly nine tenths were counted once. About 0.28% of the sample is taken by the ten largest. V drops 1 base and J drops 0 bases, leaving 4 bases in between. Including cysteine and phenylalanine, the CDR3 has 14 amino acids. Only the CDR3 DNA stays, 42 bases, in frame from base 1. CDR1 is given as MNHNS and CDR2 as SASEGT, both from the germline V gene. Patients with autoimmune disease history or receiving systemic immunosuppression were excluded from the trial. In every dose cohort, peripheral blood was drawn for TCR sequencing at baseline, cycle 4 day 1, and cycle 7 day 1. Samples came from an open-label, multicenter, first-in-human phase I dose-escalation trial of ivuxolimab. Adults with locally advanced or metastatic melanoma, renal cell, hepatocellular, or head and neck squamous cell carcinoma were enrolled in the trial. Before TCR sequencing, CD4+ and CD8+ T cells were separately sorted from peripheral blood.

To note about this clone: It has no known antigen specificity. No base qualities exist here, and no much larger clone lies one base off it.

The chain is assembled from TRBV6-1 and TRBJ1-5; no D gene can be assigned with confidence. This sequence originates from an adult with an advanced solid tumor such as melanoma, head and neck, liver or kidney cancer. This material consisted of CD4+ or CD8+ T cells sorted from blood, taken in a trial of the OX40 agonist ivuxolimab. The CDR3 protein: CASSEGGSNQPQHF. The nucleotide sequence reads TGTGCCAGCAGTGAAGGGGGTAGCAATCAGCCCCAGCATTTT.